These 28 T cell receptor beta chains were all obtained from the same sample, sequenced in a study of technical replicates of blood from a few donors. Profiled with immunoSEQ multiplex PCR; TCRdb holds only in-frame clones, not every one. The sample contains some 84,000 clones, more than 85% of which appear only once. The sequencing sample was made of T cells isolated from PBMCs. These TCRs come from a human donor in good health.

The chain carries TRBV25-1 and TRBJ2-7; D is perhaps TRBD1 (6 bases). Trimming removed 6 bases at V and 3 bases at J, with 15 bases between. This CDR3 region has 14 residues. The germline gives CDR1 MGHDK, CDR2 SYGVNS. CDR3 protein: CASRSRGWDYEQYF. The CDR3 nucleotides are TGTGCCAGCAGGAGCAGGGGTTGGGACTACGAGCAGTACTTC.

The chain has TRBV19 and TRBJ2-7; D call uncertain. V was trimmed by 1 base and J by 7 bases, leaving 14 bases between them. Germline loops: CDR1 LNHDA, CDR2 SQIVND (reference sequence). This CDR3 is built from 14 residues. The CDR3 DNA follows: TGTGCCAGTAGTATAGCCTGGAACAGTGGGGAGCAGTACTTC. It yields the protein CASSIAWNSGEQYF.

This chain links TRBV28 with TRBJ2-7, with TRBD1 as a possible D gene (5 bases). Germline V CDR1 and CDR2: MDHEN, SYDVKM. V lost 7 bases and J lost 2, with 12 bases in between. This CDR3 spans 13 amino acids. CDR3 nucleotides: TGTGCCAGCACTTCCGGACAAACCTACGAGCAGTACTTC. Translation gives CASTSGQTYEQYF.

This clone is a singleton in its sample. This chain joins TRBV2 and TRBJ1-2; no firm D call. Germline V gene sequence: CDR1 SNHLY, CDR2 FYNNEI. This CDR3 contains 15 residues. V was clipped by 8 bases and J by 2 bases, with 18 bases between them. CDR3 residues: CASSQSLTPNYGYTF. CDR3 bases: TGTGCCAGCTCCCAGAGTCTGACACCGAACTATGGCTACACCTTC. Full variable domain (outside the CDR3, taken from reference TRBV2 and TRBJ1-2): EPEVTQTPSHQVTQMGQEVILRCVPISNHLYFYWYRQILGQKVEFLVSFYNNEISEKSEIFDDQFSVERPDGSNFTLKIRSTKLEDSAMYFCASSQSLTPNYGYTFGSGTRLTVV.

This chain connects TRBV19 to TRBJ1-5; 9 bases line up with TRBD1. This CDR3 region has 14 residues. Looked up from germline, CDR1 is LNHDA and CDR2 is SQIVND (reference sequence). The CDR3 sequence: CATKPGQGSQPQHF. The CDR3 DNA follows: TGTGCTACAAAGCCGGGACAGGGAAGTCAGCCCCAGCATTTT. Together with reference TRBV19 and TRBJ1-5, the CDR3 gives the full variable domain: DGGITQSPKYLFRKEGQNVTLSCEQNLNHDAMYWYRQDPGQGLRLIYYSQIVNDFQKGDIAEGYSVSREKKESFPLTVTSAQKNPTAFYLCATKPGQGSQPQHFGDGTRLSIL.

This clone was seen a few times. The V call is TRBV30, the J call TRBJ2-5; 8 bases fit TRBD2. The germline CDR1 and CDR2 sequences are GTSNPN and SVGIG (reference sequence). The CDR3 is 14 amino acids. V gave up 7 bases and J gave up 2 bases; unmatched junction bases: 9. CDR3: CASTTSGSQETQYF. Written as DNA, the CDR3 is TGTGCCTCCACAACTAGCGGATCACAAGAGACCCAGTACTTC.

This chain links TRBV5-1 with TRBJ2-5, with 13 bases identical to TRBD2. Trimming at V came to 1 base and at J to 3 bases, leaving 9 bases not matched to a gene. Germline CDR1 is SGHRS and CDR2 is YFSETQ. CDR3 length equals 18 residues. The CDR3 bases are TGCGCCAGCAGCTTGAGGAGTGGAGGACTAGCGGGAGAAGAGACCCAGTACTTC. Protein: CASSLRSGGLAGEETQYF.

The V gene is TRBV19, the J gene TRBJ2-1, with 7 bases fitting TRBD2. There are 17 residues in the CDR3. The junction had 11 bases not matched to a gene; V was cut back by 2 bases and J by 4 bases. The V gene's germline CDR1 is LNHDA and CDR2 SQIVND (reference sequence). The CDR3 DNA is TGTGCCAGTAGTATAACGAGGTCTAGCGGTCCATACAATGAGCAGTTCTTC. As protein: CASSITRSSGPYNEQFF.

The genes are TRBV11-3 and TRBJ2-7; 7 bases are a match to TRBD2. CDR3 size: 18 residues. Per the germline V gene, CDR1 is SGHNT and CDR2 is YENEEA. After removal of 0 bases from V and 4 bases from J, the junction contained 15 bases not matched to a gene. CDR3 amino acids: CASSLESEWAGEGYEQYF. The CDR3 nucleotides are TGTGCCAGCAGCTTAGAGAGTGAATGGGCGGGAGAAGGTTACGAGCAGTACTTC.

The rearrangement joins TRBV29-1 to TRBJ1-2; 8 nucleotides agree with TRBD1. Germline CDR1 is SQVTM and CDR2 is ANQGSEA. The CDR3 covers 13 residues. J gave up 5 bases and V 8 bases, and 10 bases lay outside the gene matches. The DNA for the CDR3 is TGCAGCTTGTCACAGGGGGTTGGGTATGGCTACACCTTC. This gives the protein CSLSQGVGYGYTF.

This clone showed up just once. The chain combines TRBV5-1 with TRBJ1-3; TRBD1 aligns across 7 bases. The CDR3 consists of 13 residues. Germline loops: CDR1 SGHRS, CDR2 YFSETQ. Trimming at V came to 5 bases and at J to 11 bases, leaving 10 bases not matched to a gene. The CDR3 sequence is CASSNPRQGAIYF. Written as DNA, the CDR3 is TGCGCCAGCAGTAACCCCCGACAGGGAGCCATATATTTT.

The gene calls are TRBV4-3 and TRBJ1-3; a weak D match, TRBD1 (5 bases). V lost 3 bases and J lost 0, with 9 bases in between. The CDR3 contains 15 residues. From germline, CDR1 is LGHNA and CDR2 YSLEER. CDR3: CASSQYRSSGNTIYF. DNA of the CDR3: TGCGCCAGCAGCCAGTACAGGTCCTCTGGAAACACCATATATTTT.

V is TRBV10-1 and J is TRBJ2-2, with D maybe TRBD2 (6 bases). The germline V gene encodes CDR1 WNHNN and CDR2 SYGVQD (reference sequence). Trimming shortened V by 3 bases and J by 7 bases, and 15 bases separated the two germline ends. CDR3 length equals 15 residues. The CDR3 loop reads CASSDTSPIGGELFF. CDR3 DNA: TGCGCCAGCAGTGATACTAGCCCTATAGGCGGGGAGCTGTTTTTT.

The V gene is TRBV4-2, the J gene TRBJ1-3; unclear D gene. V was trimmed by 1 base and J by 3 bases, leaving 13 bases between them. Per the germline V gene, CDR1 is LGHNA and CDR2 is YNFKEQ. This CDR3 contains 16 residues. The CDR3 spells CASSQGPAGGGNTIYF. The CDR3, as DNA: TGTGCCAGCAGCCAAGGCCCCGCCGGAGGTGGAAACACCATATATTTT.

V gene TRBV19 combines with J gene TRBJ1-1; 7 bases are shared with TRBD1. Germline lookup yields CDR1 LNHDA and CDR2 SQIVND (reference sequence). V dropped 6 bases and J dropped 8; count of bases not matched to a gene: 9. The CDR3 is 13 residues long. CDR3 sequence: CASSPRTGPEAFF. DNA of the CDR3: TGTGCCAGTAGCCCTCGGACAGGCCCCGAAGCTTTCTTT. The entire variable domain, with the rest obtained from reference TRBV19 and TRBJ1-1, is as follows: DGGITQSPKYLFRKEGQNVTLSCEQNLNHDAMYWYRQDPGQGLRLIYYSQIVNDFQKGDIAEGYSVSREKKESFPLTVTSAQKNPTAFYLCASSPRTGPEAFFGQGTRLTVV.

The chain joins TRBV5-1 to TRBJ1-4; TRBD1 might be the D (5 bases). This CDR3 is built from 14 residues. In germline, CDR1 is SGHRS, CDR2 YFSETQ. The V end was cut by 4 bases, the J end by 2 bases, with 9 bases between. CDR3 region: CASSDGGTNEKLFF. DNA of the CDR3: TGCGCCAGCAGCGATGGGGGGACTAATGAAAAACTGTTTTTT.

V gene TRBV6-5 combines with J gene TRBJ2-1, with 7 bases matching TRBD2. Trimming removed 8 bases from V and 9 bases from J; junction bases left unmatched: 16. Germline values: CDR1 MNHEY, CDR2 SVGAGI. The CDR3 runs 15 residues. CDR3 coding DNA: TGTGCCAGCGGCGCCCCCAGCGCGGGGGTCATTGAGCAGTTCTTC. It encodes CASGAPSAGVIEQFF.

The chain is built from TRBV4-3 and TRBJ2-7; a possible D gene is TRBD2 (7 bases). V was pared by 0 bases and J by 3 bases, with 18 bases between. Germline V lookup: CDR1 LGHNA, CDR2 YSLEER. The CDR3 covers 17 residues. The CDR3 sequence: CASSQDLGGAVVYEQYF. The CDR3 nucleotides are TGCGCCAGCAGCCAAGATTTGGGGGGGGCCGTTGTCTACGAGCAGTACTTC.

The chain couples TRBV7-2 to TRBJ2-1, with TRBD1 as a possible D gene (5 bases). Per the germline V gene, CDR1 is SGHTA and CDR2 is FQGNSA. V was pared by 3 bases and J by 0 bases, with 6 bases between. The CDR3 is made up of 14 amino acids. CDR3 bases: TGTGCCAGCAGCTTGACAGTCTCCTACAATGAGCAGTTCTTC. Protein: CASSLTVSYNEQFF.

V usage is TRBV6-1 and J usage is TRBJ1-2, with a tentative D call TRBD1 (5 bases). This CDR3 contains 13 residues. The germline V gene has CDR1 MNHNS and CDR2 SASEGT. V was pared by 6 bases and J by 0 bases, with 8 bases between. The CDR3 is CASSLTANYGYTF. In DNA, the CDR3 is TGTGCCAGCAGCTTGACAGCTAACTATGGCTACACCTTC.

This chain links TRBV13 with TRBJ2-3; 12 positions match TRBD2. Germline CDR1 reads PRHDT; CDR2 reads FYEKMQ (reference sequence). The CDR3 spans 17 residues. The ends lost 1 base at V and 6 bases at J; junction bases unmatched: 8. CDR3 coding DNA: TGTGCCAGCAGCTTAGTTGTGACTAGCGGGAGCTCGGATACGCAGTATTTT. This gives the protein CASSLVVTSGSSDTQYF.

This sequence joins TRBV6-1 and TRBJ1-1; D is undetermined. The length of the CDR3 is 13 residues. Looked up from germline, CDR1 is MNHNS and CDR2 is SASEGT. Trimming left V 4 bases short and J 1 base short, with 7 bases between. CDR3 amino acids: CASSVPGNTEAFF. CDR3 sequence (DNA): TGTGCCAGCAGTGTTCCCGGGAACACTGAAGCTTTCTTT.

The chain joins TRBV7-9 to TRBJ1-2; D may be TRBD1 (5 bases). The CDR3 consists of 14 residues. Trimming removed 3 bases from V and 4 bases from J, with 12 bases in between. Per germline, CDR1 SEHNR and CDR2 FQNEAQ (reference sequence). CDR3 in amino acids: CASSLGGNFYGYTF. CDR3 nucleotides: TGTGCCAGCAGCTTGGGGGGAAATTTCTATGGCTACACCTTC. The variable domain in full, completed from reference TRBV7-9 and TRBJ1-2, reads DTGVSQNPRHKITKRGQNVTFRCDPISEHNRLYWYRQTLGQGPEFLTYFQNEAQLEKSRLLSDRFSAERPKGSFSTLEIQRTEQGDSAMYLCASSLGGNFYGYTFGSGTRLTVV.

This clone was seen only once. The V gene is TRBV7-3, the J gene TRBJ2-1; perhaps TRBD1 as D (6 bases). Per the germline V gene, CDR1 is SGHTA and CDR2 is FQGTGA. Deletions cut 4 bases from V and 8 bases from J, with 12 bases between. The CDR3 totals 13 residues. This chain's CDR3 is CASSSTGFDEQFF. The CDR3, as DNA: TGTGCCAGCAGCTCGACAGGTTTCGATGAGCAGTTCTTC.

The rearrangement uses TRBV18 and TRBJ2-5; TRBD1 is a possible D gene (7 bases). The V gene's germline CDR1 is KGHSH and CDR2 LQKENI. The CDR3 covers 15 residues. V lost 5 bases, J lost 7 bases, and 20 bases lay in between. This chain's CDR3 is CASSKQGEVMWTQYF. The CDR3 bases are TGTGCCAGCTCAAAGCAGGGGGAGGTGATGTGGACCCAGTACTTC.

This sequence joins TRBV11-2 and TRBJ1-4; 12 bases line up with TRBD1. J lost 11 bases, V lost 4 bases, and 8 bases had no gene match. Per germline, CDR1 SGHAT and CDR2 FQNNGV. The CDR3 consists of 15 residues. The CDR3 protein is CASSSIRDRGQKLFF. In DNA, the CDR3 is TGTGCCAGCAGCTCCATCCGGGACAGGGGGCAGAAACTGTTTTTT.

This chain connects TRBV10-3 to TRBJ2-3; 9 positions agree with TRBD2. Unmatched junction bases numbered 3, after V lost 2 bases and J lost 6 bases. The V gene's germline CDR1 is ENHRY and CDR2 SYGVKD. This CDR3 spans 14 amino acids. This CDR3 reads CAISEGTSWDTQYF. For the CDR3, the DNA is TGTGCCATCAGTGAGGGGACTAGCTGGGATACGCAGTATTTT.

The chain has TRBV6-5 and TRBJ2-1; the match to TRBD2 covers 8 bases. The junction had 5 bases not matched to a gene; V was cut back by 7 bases and J by 6 bases. Looked up from germline, CDR1 is MNHEY and CDR2 is SVGAGI. This CDR3 is 13 amino acids long. The CDR3 DNA is TGTGCCAGCACCTATGCGGGGGGCAATGAGCAGTTCTTC. This codes for CASTYAGGNEQFF.